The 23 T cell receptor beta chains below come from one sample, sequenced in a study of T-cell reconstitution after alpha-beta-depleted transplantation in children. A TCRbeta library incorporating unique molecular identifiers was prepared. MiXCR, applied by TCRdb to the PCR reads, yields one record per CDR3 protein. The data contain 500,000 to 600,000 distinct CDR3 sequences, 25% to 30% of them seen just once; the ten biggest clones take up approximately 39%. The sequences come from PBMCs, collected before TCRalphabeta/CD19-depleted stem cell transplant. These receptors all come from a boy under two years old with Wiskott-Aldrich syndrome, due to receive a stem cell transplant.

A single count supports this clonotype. The CDR3 protein is CSASGLVSNYGYTF. For the CDR3, the DNA is TGCAGTGCTAGTGGGTTGGTCAGCAACTATGGCTACACCTTC. J is TRBJ1-2 and V is TRBV20-1, with D hard to call. This CDR3 comprises 14 residues. The germline V gene has CDR1 DFQATT and CDR2 SNEGSKA (reference sequence). With 3 bases removed from V and 2 bases from J, the gap between germline ends came to 13 bases.

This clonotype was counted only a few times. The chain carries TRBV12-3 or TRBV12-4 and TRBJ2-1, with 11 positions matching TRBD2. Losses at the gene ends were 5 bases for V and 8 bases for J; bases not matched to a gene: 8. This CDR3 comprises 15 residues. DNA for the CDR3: TGTGCCAGCAGTCTTACTAGCGGGAGCAGCCATGAGCAGTTCTTC. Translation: CASSLTSGSSHEQFF.

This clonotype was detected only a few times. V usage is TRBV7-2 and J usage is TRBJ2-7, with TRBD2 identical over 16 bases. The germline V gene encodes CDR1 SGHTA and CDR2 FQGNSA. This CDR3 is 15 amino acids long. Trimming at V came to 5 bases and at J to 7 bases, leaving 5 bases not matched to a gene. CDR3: CASSRGLAGGREQYF. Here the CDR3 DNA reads TGTGCCAGCAGCCGGGGACTAGCGGGAGGGAGAGAGCAGTACTTC. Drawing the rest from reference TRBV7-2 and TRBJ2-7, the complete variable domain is GAGVSQSPSNKVTEKGKDVELRCDPISGHTALYWYRQSLGQGLEFLIYFQGNSAPDKSGLPSDRFSAERTGGSVSTLTIQRTQQEDSAVYLCASSRGLAGGREQYFGPGTRLTVT.

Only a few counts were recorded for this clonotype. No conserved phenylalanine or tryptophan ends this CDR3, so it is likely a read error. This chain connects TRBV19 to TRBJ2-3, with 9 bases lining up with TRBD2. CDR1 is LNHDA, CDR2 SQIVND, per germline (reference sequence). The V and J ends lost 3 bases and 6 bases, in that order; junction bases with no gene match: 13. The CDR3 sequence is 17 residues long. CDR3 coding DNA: TGTGCCAGTAGTATTGGGCCTTTGCTAGCGGGAAGGGATACGCAGTATTCT. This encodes CASSIGPLLAGRDTQYS.

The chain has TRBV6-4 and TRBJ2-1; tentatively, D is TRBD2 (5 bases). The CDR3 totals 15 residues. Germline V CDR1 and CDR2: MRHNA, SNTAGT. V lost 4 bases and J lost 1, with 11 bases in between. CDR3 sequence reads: CASSVEGPSYNEQFF. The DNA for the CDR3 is TGTGCCAGCAGTGTCGAGGGTCCTTCCTACAATGAGCAGTTCTTC.

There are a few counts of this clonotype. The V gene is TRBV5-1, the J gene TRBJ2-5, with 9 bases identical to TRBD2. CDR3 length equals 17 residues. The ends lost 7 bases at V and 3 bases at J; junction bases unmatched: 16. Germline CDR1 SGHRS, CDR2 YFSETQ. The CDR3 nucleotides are TGCGCCAGCTGGGCCGGGGTTAGCGGGAGAGAAAAAGAGACCCAGTACTTC. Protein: CASWAGVSGREKETQYF.

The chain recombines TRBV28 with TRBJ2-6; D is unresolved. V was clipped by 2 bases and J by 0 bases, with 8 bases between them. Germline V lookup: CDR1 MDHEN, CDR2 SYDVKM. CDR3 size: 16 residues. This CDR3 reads CASSLISGSGANVLTF. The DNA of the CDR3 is TGTGCCAGCAGTTTAATTTCGGGCTCTGGGGCCAACGTCCTGACTTTC.

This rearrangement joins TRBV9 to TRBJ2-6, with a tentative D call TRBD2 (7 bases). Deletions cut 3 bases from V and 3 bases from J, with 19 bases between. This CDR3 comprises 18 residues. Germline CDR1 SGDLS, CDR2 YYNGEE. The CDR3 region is CASSADGGLPLGANVLTF. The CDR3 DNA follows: TGTGCCAGCAGCGCGGACGGGGGGCTCCCGCTTGGGGCCAACGTCCTGACTTTC.

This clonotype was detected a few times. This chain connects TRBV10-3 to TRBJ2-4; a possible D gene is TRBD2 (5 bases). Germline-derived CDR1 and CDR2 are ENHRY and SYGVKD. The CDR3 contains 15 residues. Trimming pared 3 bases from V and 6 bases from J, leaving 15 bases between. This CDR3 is CAISDETHRGNIQYF. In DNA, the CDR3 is TGTGCCATCAGTGACGAGACCCACCGGGGAAACATTCAGTACTTC.

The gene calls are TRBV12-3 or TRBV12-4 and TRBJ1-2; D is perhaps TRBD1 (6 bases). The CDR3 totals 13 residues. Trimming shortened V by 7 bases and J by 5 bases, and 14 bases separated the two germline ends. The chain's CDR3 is CASNPSGAYGYTF. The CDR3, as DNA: TGTGCCAGCAACCCCTCGGGGGCTTATGGCTACACCTTC.

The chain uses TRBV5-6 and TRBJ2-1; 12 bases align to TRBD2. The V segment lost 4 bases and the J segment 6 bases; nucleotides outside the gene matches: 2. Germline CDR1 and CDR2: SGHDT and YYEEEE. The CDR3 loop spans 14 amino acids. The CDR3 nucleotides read TGTGCCAGCAGCGGACTAGCGGGACCCAATGAGCAGTTCTTC. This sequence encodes CASSGLAGPNEQFF.

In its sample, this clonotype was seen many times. The CDR3 region has the DNA TGCAGCGTACTAGCGGGAGAAGGGACAGGTGAGCAGTTCTTC. The encoded protein is CSVLAGEGTGEQFF. The rearrangement links TRBV29-1 to TRBJ2-1; TRBD2 aligns across 11 bases. Trimming at V came to 6 bases and at J to 9 bases, leaving 10 bases not matched to a gene. This CDR3 has 14 residues. Germline values: CDR1 SQVTM, CDR2 ANQGSEA.

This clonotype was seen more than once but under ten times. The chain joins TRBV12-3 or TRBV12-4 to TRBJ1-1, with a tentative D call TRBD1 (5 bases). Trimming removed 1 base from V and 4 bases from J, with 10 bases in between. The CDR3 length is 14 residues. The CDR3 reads CASSLDGGITEAFF. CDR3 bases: TGTGCCAGCAGTTTAGATGGGGGGATCACTGAAGCTTTCTTT.

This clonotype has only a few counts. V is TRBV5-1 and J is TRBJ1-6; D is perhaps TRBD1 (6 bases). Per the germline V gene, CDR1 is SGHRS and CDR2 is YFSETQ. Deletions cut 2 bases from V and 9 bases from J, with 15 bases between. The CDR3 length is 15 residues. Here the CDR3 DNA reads TGCGCCAGCAGCTTCAACAGGGTAAATGGTTCACCCCTCCACTTT. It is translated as CASSFNRVNGSPLHF.

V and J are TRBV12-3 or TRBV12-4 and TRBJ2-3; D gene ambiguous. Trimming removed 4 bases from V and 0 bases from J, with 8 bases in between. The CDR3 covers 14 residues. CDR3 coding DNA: TGTGCCAGCAGTTACCCTAGAAGCACAGATACGCAGTATTTT. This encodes CASSYPRSTDTQYF.

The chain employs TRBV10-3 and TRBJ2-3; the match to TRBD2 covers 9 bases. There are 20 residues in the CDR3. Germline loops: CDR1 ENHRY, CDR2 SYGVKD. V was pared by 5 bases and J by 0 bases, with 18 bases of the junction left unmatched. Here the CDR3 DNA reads TGTGCCATCAGTTCCTTAGGCATGGCTAGCGGGAAATCTAGCACAGATACGCAGTATTTT. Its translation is CAISSLGMASGKSSTDTQYF.

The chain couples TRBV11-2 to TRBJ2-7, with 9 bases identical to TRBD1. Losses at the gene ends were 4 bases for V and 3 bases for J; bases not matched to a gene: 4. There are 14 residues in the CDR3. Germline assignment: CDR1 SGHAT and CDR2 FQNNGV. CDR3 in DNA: TGTGCCAGCAGCTGGGGACAGGGAATCTACGAGCAGTACTTC. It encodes CASSWGQGIYEQYF.

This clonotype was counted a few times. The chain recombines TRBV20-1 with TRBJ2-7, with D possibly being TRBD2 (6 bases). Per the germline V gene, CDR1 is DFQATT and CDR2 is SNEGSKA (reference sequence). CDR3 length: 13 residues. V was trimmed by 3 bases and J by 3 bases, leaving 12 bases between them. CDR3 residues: CSASYGGGYEQYF. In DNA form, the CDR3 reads TGCAGTGCTAGTTATGGGGGAGGCTACGAGCAGTACTTC.

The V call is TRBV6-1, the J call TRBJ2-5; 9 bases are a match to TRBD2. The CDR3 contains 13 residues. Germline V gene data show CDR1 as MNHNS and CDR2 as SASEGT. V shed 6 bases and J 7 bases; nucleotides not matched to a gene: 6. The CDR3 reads CASRRAGGGTQYF. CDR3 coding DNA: TGTGCCAGCAGGAGAGCGGGAGGAGGGACCCAGTACTTC.

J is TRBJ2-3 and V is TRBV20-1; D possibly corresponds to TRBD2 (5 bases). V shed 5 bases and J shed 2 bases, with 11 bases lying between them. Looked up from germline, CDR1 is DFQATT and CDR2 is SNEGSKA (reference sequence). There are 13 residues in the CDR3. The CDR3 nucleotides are TGCAGTGCTGTACGGGATACCACAGATACGCAGTATTTT. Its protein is CSAVRDTTDTQYF.

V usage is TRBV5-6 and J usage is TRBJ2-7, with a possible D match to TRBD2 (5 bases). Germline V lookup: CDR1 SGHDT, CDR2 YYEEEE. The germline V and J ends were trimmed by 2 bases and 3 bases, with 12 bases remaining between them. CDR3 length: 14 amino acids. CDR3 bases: TGTGCCAGCAGCTTTGGTGTGGGAGACTACGAGCAGTACTTC. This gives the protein CASSFGVGDYEQYF.

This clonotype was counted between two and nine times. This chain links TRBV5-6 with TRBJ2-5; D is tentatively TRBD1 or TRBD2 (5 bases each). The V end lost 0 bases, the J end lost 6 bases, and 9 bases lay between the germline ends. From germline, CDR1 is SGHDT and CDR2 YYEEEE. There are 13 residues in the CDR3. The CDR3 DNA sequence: TGTGCCAGCAGCTTGGTGGGACGAAAGACCCAGTACTTC. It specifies CASSLVGRKTQYF.

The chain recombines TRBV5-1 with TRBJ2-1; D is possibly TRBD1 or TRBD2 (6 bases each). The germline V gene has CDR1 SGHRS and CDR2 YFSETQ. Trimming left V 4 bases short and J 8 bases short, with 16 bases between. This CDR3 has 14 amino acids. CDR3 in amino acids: CASSPPRGGDEQFF. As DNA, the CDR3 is TGCGCCAGCAGCCCCCCCAGGGGAGGCGATGAGCAGTTCTTC.